A single sample is the source of the 3 T cell receptor beta chains below, sequenced in a study of T cells in Graves' hyperthyroidism and ophthalmopathy. Amplification yielded TCR beta CDR3 regions, with RNA transcripts as the source. The HTBI primer set drove a first-round RT-PCR of the TCR CDR3. TCRdb re-called the multiplex PCR reads with MiXCR, one entry per CDR3 protein. This table has 89,000 or so distinct CDR3 sequences, around 37% appearing once. Sequencing was carried out using peripheral blood or thyroid tissue (not recorded which). All receptors come from a woman aged 25-40 years with Graves' hyperthyroidism.

This clonotype showed up just a few times. One end of the junction is discordant with germline, which a read error may explain. V and J are TRBV4-1 and TRBJ1-4; no clear D. The CDR3 covers 17 residues. Per germline, CDR1 MGHRA and CDR2 YSYEKL. In DNA, the CDR3 is TGCACCAGCAGCCACCCCGCCGACTTTTCAACTAATGAAAAACTGTTTTTT. Protein product: CTSSHPADFSTNEKLFF.

This clonotype was seen many times. The chain joins TRBV7-8 to TRBJ2-3; the match to TRBD1 covers 7 bases. The CDR3 length is 14 residues. J lost 3 bases, V lost 1 base, and 1 base had no gene match. In germline, CDR1 is SGHVS, CDR2 FQNEAQ. DNA for the CDR3: TGTGCCAGCAGCTTAGACAGGGGTACAGATACGCAGTATTTT. Translating gives CASSLDRGTDTQYF.

To note about this clonotype: This may arise from a read error, as a much more abundant clone is one base away. This chain links TRBV28 with TRBJ1-2, with D uncertain. This CDR3 spans 13 amino acids. Germline loops: CDR1 MDHEN, CDR2 SYDVKM. Trimming removed 3 bases at V and 2 bases at J, with 7 bases between. CDR3 amino acids: CASSLSDNYGYTF. The DNA of the CDR3 is TGTGCCAGCAGTTTGAGTGACAACTATGGCTACACCTTC.